The following is a T cell receptor beta chain sequence with its context. This clone occurred once. No cognate antigen has been identified for it. No much larger clonotype is one base removed from it; base qualities were not supplied. The entry originates in a study of blood T cell repertoires in COVID-19 (TCRdb year 2020). Study-wide context: Samples from collaborators originated in the United States, Italy and Spain and spanned both the acute and convalescent phases of COVID-19. Subjects who had been exposed to COVID-19, were actively infected with it, or had recovered from it provided the deeply sampled blood TCRbeta repertoires that made up the dataset. The sample metadata nearly always contained a de-identified subject ID, COVID-19 status, age in years and sex. The repertoires were released in a freely available public database meant as a resource for research on the immune response to SARS-CoV-2. Where HLA class I and class II types were available, the types were taken from metadata supplied by the sample provider, not from assay-based typing. The samples were drawn from two sources: the first 160 participants of the ongoing ImmuneRACE study, and 1,000 to 1,500 subjects contributed by 6 global collaborators. The material from the prospective study consisted of cDNA or gDNA derived from T cells, B-cell-depleted T cells, or PBMCs.

Participants in the prospective study were aged 18 to 89 years, lived in 24 United States geographic areas, and enrolled through a virtual design. In the prospective study, participants were assigned to cohorts based on the clinical history participants reported in a screening survey and a study questionnaire. ImmuneRACE Cohort 3 recovered participants were defined by two consecutive negative NP/OP PCR tests, healthcare professional clearance, or symptom resolution. In the prospective study, whole blood, serum and a nasopharyngeal or oropharyngeal swab were collected from each participant by mobile phlebotomists. Participants in the prospective study had the option to provide additional blood draws and questionnaires over a 2-month period. Prospective study blood samples were shipped either frozen or at room temperature before DNA extraction. The research as a whole found: Clinical and demographic metadata were provided uncurated, with the amount varying by source and participant.

TCRbeta CDR3 regions were amplified from genomic DNA using the immunoSEQ Assay, a bias-controlled multiplex PCR. Regarding the original processing steps: Nucleated cell counts per sample were estimated from amplification of reference gene primers within the assay. To quantify the absolute abundance of each unique TCRbeta CDR3 rearrangement, sequence reads were collapsed and filtered. Productive Simpson clonality was computed per sample as the square root of Simpson's diversity index over productive rearrangements. This is the immuneACCESS table as TCRdb keeps it, with only in-frame sequences that have V and J called. A part of the clones is gone; compared with another copy, unresolved V genes explain less than half, and the rest is unexplained. V and J calls and clone size are copied from that table; D and trimming were computed from the DNA. The sample table contains about 170,000 clones; only one count was recorded for approximately 82% of them. The top ten clones comprise around 4.8% of the sample.

The germline V gene gives CDR1 as SGHAT and CDR2 as FQNNGV. The cysteine opens and the phenylalanine closes a CDR3 of 14 amino acids. This entry keeps only the CDR3 DNA: 42 bases, framed from base 1. V is clipped by 5 bases and J by 6 bases, and the sequence between their germline boundaries is 14 bases long. The rearranged chain carries TRBV11-2 and TRBJ2-1; the D gene is possibly TRBD1, with 5 bases matching. Sequenced sample: PBMCs or T cells enriched from blood (not recorded which). This clonotype was obtained from a woman between 50 and 59 years old who had recovered from COVID-19. The CDR3 here reads CASSTQDIRNEQFF. The DNA sequence is as follows: TGTGCCAGCAGCACGCAGGACATCCGCAATGAGCAGTTCTTC.